One and the same sample provided the 12 T cell receptor beta chains below, sequenced in a study of cytomegalovirus exposure and HLA in healthy donors. Primers: 60 Vbeta forward and 13 Jbeta reverse. Profiled with immunoSEQ multiplex PCR; TCRdb holds only in-frame clones, not every one. This sample has 160,000 or so clones, with 70% to 85% found just once. Specimen: PBMCs. Source of these receptors: a human donor in good health.

V gene TRBV27 combines with J gene TRBJ2-2; D perhaps matches TRBD2 (5 bases). Germline CDR1 is MNHEY and CDR2 is SMNVEV (reference sequence). CDR3 length: 14 amino acids. Trimming took 7 bases from V and 6 from J, leaving 15 bases between them. CDR3 sequence reads: CASTPSRDAGELFF. CDR3 sequence (DNA): TGTGCCAGCACCCCGTCCCGGGATGCCGGGGAGCTGTTTTTT.

This chain links TRBV7-5 with TRBJ2-1; the table assigns TRBD1, which was not confirmed against the DNA. TRBV7-5 is shown as a pseudogene. This CDR3 has 14 residues. The CDR3 DNA sequence: TGTGCCAGAAGCTTAGGCCAACAGAGCAATGAGCAGTTCTTC. This sequence encodes CARSLGQQSNEQFF.

This chain uses TRBV5-1 with TRBJ2-3; 14 bases are shared with TRBD2. V shed 3 bases, J shed 3 bases, and the junction held 6 bases outside the gene matches. Germline V gene lookup returns CDR1 SGHRS and CDR2 YFSETQ. CDR3 length equals 17 residues. The CDR3, as DNA: TGCGCCAGCAGCTCAGGGACTAGCGGGGGAGTGACAGATACGCAGTATTTT. The encoded protein is CASSSGTSGGVTDTQYF. Looking up the rest from reference TRBV5-1 and TRBJ2-3 gives the full variable domain: KAGVTQTPRYLIKTRGQQVTLSCSPISGHRSVSWYQQTPGQGLQFLFEYFSETQRNKGNFPGRFSGRQFSNSRSEMNVSTLELGDSALYLCASSSGTSGGVTDTQYFGPGTRLTVL.

V gene TRBV13 combines with J gene TRBJ1-3; tentatively, D is TRBD1 (6 bases). Germline-derived CDR1 and CDR2 are PRHDT and FYEKMQ (reference sequence). Trimming removed 1 base at V and 4 bases at J, with 8 bases between. This CDR3 has 14 residues. Written as DNA, the CDR3 is TGTGCCAGCAGCTTAGAGGGGGTCGGAAACACCATATATTTT. It encodes CASSLEGVGNTIYF. Combining the CDR3 with reference TRBV13 and TRBJ1-3 gives the whole variable domain AAGVIQSPRHLIKEKRETATLKCYPIPRHDTVYWYQQGPGQDPQFLISFYEKMQSDKGSIPDRFSAQQFSDYHSELNMSSLELGDSALYFCASSLEGVGNTIYFGEGSWLTVV.

The chain joins TRBV5-1 to TRBJ2-2; 7 bases are shared with TRBD2. The CDR3 is 17 residues long. J lost 3 bases, V lost 3 bases, and 11 bases had no gene match. Germline assignment: CDR1 SGHRS and CDR2 YFSETQ. Written as DNA, the CDR3 is TGCGCCAGCAGCTCCAACACGCTCCGGGGGGACACCGGGGAGCTGTTTTTT. Translating it yields CASSSNTLRGDTGELFF.

CDR3 residues: CSGITSGETQYF. The CDR3 DNA follows: TGCAGCGGGATAACTAGTGGGGAGACCCAGTACTTC. This chain joins TRBV29-1 and TRBJ2-5, with a possible D match to TRBD2 (5 bases). The CDR3 extends over 12 amino acids. The germline V gene encodes CDR1 SQVTM and CDR2 ANQGSEA. V was trimmed by 7 bases and J by 5 bases, leaving 14 bases between them.

The gene calls are TRBV5-1 and TRBJ2-2; TRBD1 aligns across 12 bases. Germline V CDR1 and CDR2: SGHRS, YFSETQ. J was trimmed by 1 base and V by 3 bases; bases with no gene match: 4. This CDR3 spans 17 amino acids. CDR3: CASSSGQGAWNTGELFF. CDR3 in DNA: TGCGCCAGCAGCTCGGGACAGGGGGCGTGGAACACCGGGGAGCTGTTTTTT.

This clone appeared a few times. V is TRBV5-8 and J is TRBJ1-2, with D uncertain. Germline values: CDR1 SGHTS, CDR2 YDEGEE. The CDR3 spans 13 residues. V lost 3 bases, J lost 5 bases, and 11 bases lay in between. The CDR3 region is CASSSRGKYGYTF. The CDR3 coding sequence is TGTGCCAGCAGCTCAAGAGGAAAGTATGGCTACACCTTC.

V usage is TRBV11-2 and J usage is TRBJ1-2, with 9 bases matching TRBD1. The V gene's germline CDR1 is SGHAT and CDR2 FQNNGV. This CDR3 comprises 17 residues. J was trimmed by 2 bases and V by 6 bases; bases with no gene match: 13. The CDR3 DNA reads TGTGCCAGCAGAACCTACAGGGGGCCCAAACTCAACTATGGCTACACCTTC. Amino acids: CASRTYRGPKLNYGYTF.

The DNA of the CDR3 is TGTGCCAGCAGCTTGGACAGGAGTATTGAAGCTTTCTTT. This sequence encodes CASSLDRSIEAFF. The rearrangement uses TRBV5-6 and TRBJ1-1, with D tentatively TRBD1 (5 bases). V lost 0 bases and J 7 bases, leaving 10 bases between the germline ends. The CDR3 covers 13 residues. Germline CDR1 SGHDT, CDR2 YYEEEE.

This clone was seen a single time. This chain links TRBV5-5 with TRBJ1-1; D might be TRBD1 (6 bases). Germline loops: CDR1 SGHKS, CDR2 YYEKEE (reference sequence). The CDR3 covers 13 residues. Trimming removed 3 bases from V and 0 bases from J, with 6 bases in between. CDR3 sequence: CASSWTVNTEAFF. The CDR3 nucleotides are TGTGCCAGCAGCTGGACAGTGAACACTGAAGCTTTCTTT.

In this sample, this clone turned up a few times. The chain has TRBV18 and TRBJ2-1; no firm D call. The V gene's germline CDR1 is KGHSH and CDR2 LQKENI. The CDR3 loop spans 16 amino acids. V was trimmed by 3 bases and J by 10 bases, leaving 22 bases between them. The CDR3 region is CASSPPGSPTGREQFF. The CDR3 nucleotides read TGTGCCAGCTCACCGCCAGGTTCTCCCACCGGTCGGGAGCAGTTCTTC.